This T cell receptor beta chain was captured in a study of blood T cell repertoires in COVID-19. About the research overall: Samples came from the United States, Italy and Spain, spanning acute and convalescent COVID-19.

V shed 0 bases and J 7 bases; nucleotides not matched to a gene: 2. This CDR3 has 13 amino acids. Original handling: Nucleated cell counts were estimated from reference gene primer amplification. Here immunoSEQ multiplex PCR was the method, and the copy in TCRdb shows in-frame clones only, minus some. The DNA gave D and trimming, while V, J and clone size come from that table. The table shows fewer than 350,000 clones, with around 90% occurring only once. This TCR came from a young woman with COVID-19, enrolled during active disease. The genes are TRBV12-3 or TRBV12-4 and TRBJ1-2, with TRBD1 matching over 7 bases. What was sequenced was peripheral blood. DNA for the CDR3: TGTGCCAGCAGTTTAGCCCAGGGGGGTGGCTACACCTTC. It is translated as CASSLAQGGGYTF.